This passage covers 22 T cell receptor beta chains from one sample sequenced in a study of OX40 agonist ivuxolimab in advanced cancers. Sequencing was performed with immunoSEQ multiplex PCR; in TCRdb, only in-frame clones are kept and a portion is missing. The table records approximately 70,000 clones, about 84% of them present only once. Sequenced here: CD4+ or CD8+ T cells sorted from blood, sampled in a trial of the OX40 agonist ivuxolimab. The origin of the receptors is an adult with an advanced solid tumor such as melanoma, head and neck, liver or kidney cancer.

The genes are TRBV6-5 and TRBJ1-3; D unresolved. CDR3 length equals 15 residues. Trimming cost V 4 bases and J 0 bases, with 10 bases left between them. Germline lookup yields CDR1 MNHEY and CDR2 SVGAGI. The CDR3 sequence is CASSLSGSSGNTIYF. CDR3 nucleotide sequence: TGTGCCAGCAGTTTATCGGGCAGCTCTGGAAACACCATATATTTT.

In this sample, this clone turned up a few times. The chain couples TRBV30 to TRBJ2-3; TRBD2 aligns across 9 bases. CDR3 length: 16 amino acids. V gave up 5 bases and J gave up 3 bases; unmatched junction bases: 12. CDR1 and CDR2 from the germline V gene are GTSNPN and SVGIG (reference sequence). CDR3: CAWGVGSGSSTDTQYF. DNA for the CDR3: TGTGCCTGGGGGGTAGGTAGCGGGAGCTCAACAGATACGCAGTATTTT. The whole variable domain, filled in from reference TRBV30 and TRBJ2-3, reads SQTIHQWPATLVQPVGSPLSLECTVEGTSNPNLYWYRQAAGRGLQLLFYSVGIGQISSEVPQNLSASRPQDRQFILSSKKLLLSDSGFYLCAWGVGSGSSTDTQYFGPGTRLTVL.

This clone occurred once. The V and J genes are TRBV2 and TRBJ1-4, with 8 bases fitting TRBD1. The V gene end was trimmed by 6 bases and the J gene end by 3 bases; junction bases not matched to a gene: 6. The CDR3 runs 15 residues. The germline CDR1 and CDR2 sequences are SNHLY and FYNNEI. The CDR3 region is CASSTRTGSNEKLFF. The CDR3 region has the DNA TGTGCCAGCAGCACCAGGACAGGGTCTAATGAAAAACTGTTTTTT. Full variable domain (rest looked up from reference TRBV2 and TRBJ1-4): EPEVTQTPSHQVTQMGQEVILRCVPISNHLYFYWYRQILGQKVEFLVSFYNNEISEKSEIFDDQFSVERPDGSNFTLKIRSTKLEDSAMYFCASSTRTGSNEKLFFGSGTQLSVL.

V is TRBV9 and J is TRBJ2-1; D is unclear. Germline values: CDR1 SGDLS, CDR2 YYNGEE. Trimming cost V 2 bases and J 6 bases, with 9 bases left between them. The CDR3 sequence is 13 residues long. CDR3 residues: CASSVDRSNEQFF. CDR3 in DNA: TGTGCCAGCAGCGTCGACCGTTCCAATGAGCAGTTCTTC.

The rearrangement joins TRBV6-5 to TRBJ1-3; no clear D. This CDR3 has 14 amino acids. Germline assignment: CDR1 MNHEY and CDR2 SVGAGI. The V and J ends lost 6 bases and 4 bases respectively, with 13 bases between them. The DNA of the CDR3 is TGTGCCAGCAGAGGAATCAGTCCGGGAAACACCATATATTTT. Translated: CASRGISPGNTIYF.

The CDR3, as DNA: TGCGCCAGCAGCCAAGTAGCAGGGATCACTAATTCACCCCTCCACTTT. As protein: CASSQVAGITNSPLHF. This rearrangement joins TRBV4-3 to TRBJ1-6, with D maybe TRBD1 (5 bases). Per the germline V gene, CDR1 is LGHNA and CDR2 is YSLEER. The CDR3 covers 16 residues. Trimming shortened V by 1 base and J by 6 bases, and 13 bases separated the two germline ends.

The chain uses TRBV11-3 and TRBJ2-1; D is ambiguous. This CDR3 region has 12 residues. Looked up from germline, CDR1 is SGHNT and CDR2 is YENEEA. V lost 4 bases, J lost 4 bases, and 5 bases lay in between. The CDR3 coding sequence is TGTGCCAGCAGCTCTCGATACAATGAGCAGTTCTTC. Its translation: CASSSRYNEQFF.

The count of this clone is one. This chain joins TRBV7-2 and TRBJ2-3; D is tentatively TRBD1 or TRBD2 (5 bases each). V was cut by 0 bases and J by 4 bases, with 5 bases left in between. The CDR3 has 13 amino acids. The germline gives CDR1 SGHTA, CDR2 FQGNSA. CDR3 sequence reads: CASSLAGADTQYF. The CDR3 coding sequence is TGTGCCAGCAGCTTAGCGGGGGCAGATACGCAGTATTTT.

The chain uses TRBV11-2 and TRBJ2-6; D possibly matches TRBD1 or TRBD2 (5 bases each). Per the germline V gene, CDR1 is SGHAT and CDR2 is FQNNGV. V lost 0 bases and J 4 bases, leaving 13 bases between the germline ends. The CDR3 runs to 17 residues. The DNA of the CDR3 is TGTGCCAGCAGCTTAGAGCTTTGGGGGTTCGGGGCCAACGTCCTGACTTTC. Translating gives CASSLELWGFGANVLTF.

Concerning this clone itself: This sample includes further DNA sequences coding for the same CDR3. This chain links TRBV15 with TRBJ1-2; D might be TRBD1 (5 bases). Looked up from germline, CDR1 is LNHNV and CDR2 is YYDKDF (reference sequence). Trimming left V 1 base short and J 5 bases short, with 14 bases between. There are 15 residues in the CDR3. This CDR3 reads CATSRGGAGEYGYTF. The CDR3 coding sequence is TGTGCCACCAGCAGAGGAGGGGCAGGAGAGTATGGCTACACCTTC.

This clone has only one observation. V gene TRBV6-5 combines with J gene TRBJ2-4, with 9 bases identical to TRBD1. The CDR3 totals 14 residues. Germline values: CDR1 MNHEY, CDR2 SVGAGI. V gave up 6 bases and J gave up 8 bases; unmatched junction bases: 8. The DNA for the CDR3 is TGTGCCAGCAGCCGTGAACAGGGGGCGGACATTCAGTACTTC. Its protein is CASSREQGADIQYF.

This clone was observed a handful of times. This chain uses TRBV7-7 with TRBJ1-6, with 11 nucleotides matching TRBD1. The CDR3 spans 15 residues. Germline CDR1 is SSHAT and CDR2 is FNYEAQ (reference sequence). This CDR3 reads CASSPDRGLNSPLHF. As DNA, the CDR3 is TGTGCTAGCTCCCCGGACAGGGGGCTCAATTCACCCCTCCACTTT.

The V call is TRBV18, the J call TRBJ2-1; 8 positions agree with TRBD1. Germline CDR1 is KGHSH and CDR2 is LQKENI. V shed 3 bases, J shed 8 bases, and the junction held 3 bases outside the gene matches. The CDR3 sequence is 13 residues long. CDR3 DNA sequence: TGTGCCAGCTCACCGGGACAGGAGGATGAGCAGTTCTTC. Translation: CASSPGQEDEQFF.

The chain combines TRBV9 with TRBJ1-2; tentative D call: TRBD1 (5 bases). Germline V gene data show CDR1 as SGDLS and CDR2 as YYNGEE. The CDR3 contains 10 residues. V was pared by 7 bases and J by 11 bases, with 12 bases between. In DNA, the CDR3 is TGTGCCAGCTCCGGGGGGAGGTACACCTTC. Translation: CASSGGRYTF.

The chain uses TRBV5-6 and TRBJ2-6, with TRBD1 matching over 10 bases. The germline V gene has CDR1 SGHDT and CDR2 YYEEEE. CDR3 length: 17 amino acids. J was trimmed by 4 bases and V by 4 bases; bases with no gene match: 8. CDR3 sequence (DNA): TGTGCCAGCAGCCCCGGGACAGGGGAATCCGGGGCCAACGTCCTGACTTTC. Translated: CASSPGTGESGANVLTF.

About this clone itself: Other nucleotide sequences in the sample specify the same CDR3. The chain employs TRBV10-3 and TRBJ1-1; D is perhaps TRBD1 (5 bases). CDR1 and CDR2 (germline): ENHRY, SYGVKD. The CDR3 spans 13 residues. Trimming stripped 7 bases from V and 1 base from J, with 10 bases between. The chain's CDR3 is CAIKERGNTEAFF. CDR3 bases: TGTGCCATCAAGGAAAGGGGGAACACTGAAGCTTTCTTT.

This chain connects TRBV6-1 to TRBJ1-5; the D is unclear. CDR3 length: 15 residues. Trimming removed 3 bases at V and 6 bases at J, with 15 bases between. CDR1 is MNHNS, CDR2 SASEGT, per germline. The chain's CDR3 is CASSDGQLLGQPQHF. CDR3 DNA sequence: TGTGCCAGCAGTGATGGGCAGTTATTAGGTCAGCCCCAGCATTTT.

The chain uses TRBV6-1 and TRBJ2-7, with D perhaps matching TRBD1 (6 bases). CDR1 and CDR2 from the germline V gene are MNHNS and SASEGT. V was pared by 7 bases and J by 6 bases, with 22 bases between. The CDR3 is made up of 15 amino acids. This CDR3 is CASKRGTYGKGEQYF. For the CDR3, the DNA is TGTGCCAGCAAGAGGGGGACATACGGGAAAGGCGAGCAGTACTTC.

V usage is TRBV5-1 and J usage is TRBJ1-2; D gene uncertain. From germline, CDR1 is SGHRS and CDR2 YFSETQ. The CDR3 spans 13 residues. V lost 0 bases and J lost 7, with 10 bases in between. CDR3 residues: CASSLAGGLGYTF. The CDR3 DNA reads as TGCGCCAGCAGCTTGGCCGGCGGACTTGGCTACACCTTC.

The chain is built from TRBV11-2 and TRBJ2-1; D call uncertain. The CDR3 length is 13 residues. Germline CDR1 and CDR2: SGHAT and FQNNGV. Deletions cut 0 bases from V and 7 bases from J, with 7 bases between. CDR3 protein: CASSLDLLNEQFF. For the CDR3, the DNA is TGTGCCAGCAGCTTAGATCTGCTGAATGAGCAGTTCTTC.

The chain joins TRBV14 to TRBJ2-1; 10 nucleotides align to TRBD2. CDR1 and CDR2 (germline): SGHDN, FVKESK. The CDR3 totals 18 residues. V was pared by 6 bases and J by 8 bases, with 19 bases of the junction left unmatched. The CDR3 here is CASSRFGPSGSFSYEQFF. The DNA of the CDR3 is TGTGCCAGCAGTCGGTTTGGGCCTAGCGGGAGTTTCAGCTATGAGCAGTTCTTC. The variable domain in full, with the rest retrieved from reference TRBV14 and TRBJ2-1, is EAGVTQFPSHSVIEKGQTVTLRCDPISGHDNLYWYRRVMGKEIKFLLHFVKESKQDESGMPNNRFLAERTGGTYSTLKVQPAELEDSGVYFCASSRFGPSGSFSYEQFFGPGTRLTVL.

This clone was seen a single time. The chain carries TRBV10-3 and TRBJ2-3, with D tentatively TRBD1 (6 bases). The V gene's germline CDR1 is ENHRY and CDR2 SYGVKD. Trimming shortened V by 0 bases and J by 0 bases, and 7 bases separated the two germline ends. This CDR3 spans 15 amino acids. This chain's CDR3 is CAISESDSSTDTQYF. The CDR3 coding sequence is TGTGCCATCAGTGAGTCGGACAGTAGCACAGATACGCAGTATTTT.